This T cell receptor (beta chain) was retrieved from a study of technical replicates of blood from a handful of donors. CDR3 length equals 17 residues. V trimming: 1 base; J trimming: 6 bases; junction bases outside the gene matches: 13. The germline CDR1 and CDR2 sequences are SGHAT and FQNNGV. Measured with immunoSEQ multiplex PCR; TCRdb has only the in-frame clones, and not every one. Among fewer than 60,000 clones listed, around 96% were seen once. The receptor was isolated from a human donor in good health. Some clones in this sample may be carry-over from other donors' samples. The specimen sequenced was PBMCs. The chain carries TRBV11-2 and TRBJ2-7; 9 bases map to TRBD2. CDR3 nucleotide sequence: TGTGCCAGCAGCTTAGTTCCGCGGGGGGGCTCCGGTCGCGAGCAGTACTTC. It specifies CASSLVPRGGSGREQYF.